This TCR beta chain was recorded in a study of control samples from healthy donors and cancer patients. The CDR3 extends over 15 amino acids. Trimming took 5 bases from V and 1 from J; bases not matched to a gene: 4. Germline assignment: CDR1 MNHEY and CDR2 SMNVEV (reference sequence). Produced via immunoSEQ multiplex PCR; TCRdb's table is partial and in-frame only. Of roughly 20,000 clones in the sample, approximately 82% were seen once. The sequence derives from a man older than 75 with head and neck cancer. The sample comprised PBMCs. The chain employs TRBV27 and TRBJ2-2, with 7 bases identical to TRBD1. CDR3 amino acids: CASSGRDRNTGELFF. In DNA, the CDR3 is TGTGCCAGCAGTGGCCGGGACAGGAACACCGGGGAGCTGTTTTTT.